The clone carrying this TCR beta chain showed up many times. It was with 60 Vbeta and 13 Jbeta primers that the PCR ran. Only in-frame clones appear in the TCRdb table, and some are missing; sequencing was by immunoSEQ multiplex PCR. The table has about 140,000 clones, approximately 80% seen once; the top ten hold around 2.9%. This CDR3 region has 13 residues. CDR1 MNHNS and CDR2 SASEGT come from the germline V gene. The germline V and J ends were trimmed by 6 bases and 4 bases, with 12 bases remaining between them. The sample is drawn from a study of cytomegalovirus exposure and HLA in healthy donors.

V usage is TRBV6-1 and J usage is TRBJ1-2; D perhaps matches TRBD1 (5 bases). This receptor was taken from a female donor in good health and CMV-seronegative. The sequenced sample was PBMCs. CDR3 residues: CASSGTVSYGYTF. In DNA, the CDR3 is TGTGCCAGCAGCGGGACTGTCTCCTATGGCTACACCTTC.